These 27 T cell receptor beta chains were sequenced from one sample in a study of beta chain features in type 1 diabetes. Regarding the study as a whole: There was a moderate but significant shortening of TCRB CDR3s in all four CD4+ subsets of Type 1 diabetes patients.

Antigens of these TCRs are unknown. The whole isolated RNA underwent reverse transcription, so sequencing captured expressed TCRB transcripts. Method: immunoSEQ multiplex PCR; TCRdb's copy keeps in-frame clones and lacks some. Among 130,000 or so clones listed, about a sixth were seen once. Sequenced: central memory CD4+ T cells from blood. The receptors here all came from a man aged 25 to 40 with type 1 diabetes.

This clone was recorded a few times. V usage is TRBV14 and J usage is TRBJ2-1, with 8 bases lining up with TRBD2. J was trimmed by 4 bases and V by 8 bases; bases with no gene match: 16. The CDR3 covers 17 residues. Germline V CDR1 and CDR2: SGHDN, FVKESK. The CDR3 DNA reads TGTGCCAGCTCGGCCCAAAGAGGCGGGGGGCCTTACAATGAGCAGTTCTTC. It codes for CASSAQRGGGPYNEQFF.

This clone was counted between two and nine times. The rearrangement links TRBV6-5 to TRBJ2-2; a possible D gene is TRBD1 (6 bases). Trimming pared 8 bases from V and 5 bases from J, leaving 18 bases between. Germline V CDR1 and CDR2: MNHEY, SVGAGI. The CDR3 contains 15 residues. The CDR3 reads CASAKTGISTGELFF. The DNA of the CDR3 is TGTGCCAGCGCCAAGACAGGAATCAGTACCGGGGAGCTGTTTTTT.

In regard to this clone: Compared with germline, one end of the junction differs, possibly owing to a read error. The gene calls are TRBV7-9 and TRBJ1-2; D call uncertain. The CDR3 spans 12 residues. Germline values: CDR1 SEHNR, CDR2 FQNEAQ (reference sequence). The CDR3 DNA sequence: TGTGCCAGCAGCTTATCTGAGTTTGATCCATTCTTC. Translation: CASSLSEFDPFF.

V is TRBV7-9 and J is TRBJ2-1; 8 positions agree with TRBD2. Trimming took 4 bases from V and 11 from J; bases not matched to a gene: 7. Germline CDR1 reads SEHNR; CDR2 reads FQNEAQ (reference sequence). CDR3 size: 13 residues. CDR3 in amino acids: CASSYPGLGKQFF. CDR3 nucleotides: TGTGCCAGCAGCTATCCGGGACTAGGGAAGCAGTTCTTC.

This clone came up a few times. The rearrangement joins TRBV7-2 to TRBJ1-5; possible D gene TRBD1, 5 bases. The CDR3 sequence is 16 residues long. With 5 bases removed from V and 6 bases from J, the gap between germline ends came to 20 bases. CDR1 is SGHTA and CDR2 is FQGNSA in the germline V gene. CDR3 sequence (DNA): TGTGCCAGCAGCCTCGCCGGGACGGACCTGGTTCAGCCCCAGCATTTT. It translates to CASSLAGTDLVQPQHF.

The chain has TRBV27 and TRBJ1-5; 9 nucleotides agree with TRBD1. Germline V lookup: CDR1 MNHEY, CDR2 SMNVEV (reference sequence). V trimming: 8 bases; J trimming: 6 bases; junction bases outside the gene matches: 8. CDR3 length: 14 residues. CDR3 loop: CASGTGGSGQPQHF. The CDR3 DNA is TGTGCCAGCGGAACAGGGGGCAGCGGTCAGCCCCAGCATTTT.

This clone was detected a few times. J is TRBJ2-5 and V is TRBV10-3; no firm D call. This CDR3 spans 17 amino acids. Between the trimmed V and J ends, which lost 2 bases and 1 base, there was a span of 17 bases. From germline, CDR1 is ENHRY and CDR2 SYGVKD. For the CDR3, the DNA is TGTGCCATCAGTGAGAACGGCGGAGACTCTTTCCAAGAGACCCAGTACTTC. It codes for CAISENGGDSFQETQYF.

The rearrangement uses TRBV4-3 and TRBJ1-6; TRBD1 might be the D (5 bases). The ends were cut back, 2 bases at V and 9 bases at J, with 11 bases in the middle. The CDR3 runs 14 residues. Germline assignment: CDR1 LGHNA and CDR2 YSLEER. CDR3 amino acids: CASSQRRGFSPLHF. The CDR3 region has the DNA TGCGCCAGCAGCCAACGAAGGGGTTTTTCACCCCTCCACTTT.

This clone came up many times. The chain has TRBV30 and TRBJ2-6, with D hard to call. The CDR3 is made up of 15 amino acids. The V gene lost 2 bases and the J gene lost 1 base, with 9 bases spanning the gap. Per the germline V gene, CDR1 is GTSNPN and CDR2 is SVGIG (reference sequence). The CDR3 DNA follows: TGTGCCTGGAGTCCGACCCGATCTGGGGCCAACGTCCTGACTTTC. This gives the protein CAWSPTRSGANVLTF.

The chain recombines TRBV7-2 with TRBJ1-1; D not certain. There are 15 residues in the CDR3. Germline V gives CDR1 SGHTA, CDR2 FQGNSA. Trimming took 1 base from V and 1 from J, leaving 10 bases between them. DNA for the CDR3: TGTGCCAGCAGCTTAGGGCCGGACGGGAACACTGAAGCTTTCTTT. Translated, it gives CASSLGPDGNTEAFF.

The chain employs TRBV4-3 and TRBJ1-4; D remains unclear. CDR1 and CDR2 (germline): LGHNA, YSLEER. Trimming cost V 0 bases and J 3 bases, with 5 bases left between them. The CDR3 runs to 14 residues. CDR3 nucleotides: TGCGCCAGCAGCCAAGACGGCGCTAATGAAAAACTGTTTTTT. This gives the protein CASSQDGANEKLFF.

This clone was counted between two and nine times. This chain uses TRBV10-3 with TRBJ1-4; possible D gene TRBD1, 5 bases. Trimming removed 4 bases at V and 5 bases at J, with 11 bases between. Germline assignment: CDR1 ENHRY and CDR2 SYGVKD. The CDR3 covers 14 residues. The CDR3 is CAISGGYPNEKLFF. For the CDR3, the DNA is TGTGCCATCAGTGGGGGGTACCCAAATGAAAAACTGTTTTTT.

The chain is built from TRBV4-3 and TRBJ2-2; TRBD1 matches at 9 bases. The germline V gene encodes CDR1 LGHNA and CDR2 YSLEER. V lost 0 bases to trimming and J lost 6 bases; unmatched junction nucleotides: 5. This CDR3 has 16 amino acids. Here the CDR3 DNA reads TGCGCCAGCAGCCAAGAATACAGGGGGCGTTCCGGGGAGCTGTTTTTT. It encodes CASSQEYRGRSGELFF.

CDR3 nucleotides: TGTGCCAGCTCGCCGGGGAACAGGGCAGGAGATACGCAGTATTTT. Its protein product is CASSPGNRAGDTQYF. The gene calls are TRBV18 and TRBJ2-3; a possible D gene is TRBD1 (6 bases). The germline CDR1 and CDR2 sequences are KGHSH and LQKENI. CDR3 length: 15 residues. The V end lost 6 bases, the J end lost 5 bases, and 18 bases lay between the germline ends.

This clone came up a few times. This chain links TRBV9 with TRBJ1-6; weak D call: TRBD1 (5 bases). V was clipped by 0 bases and J by 17 bases, with 18 bases between them. CDR3 length: 14 amino acids. Germline-derived CDR1 and CDR2 are SGDLS and YYNGEE. The CDR3 sequence: CASSVATGGGPVHF. For the CDR3, the DNA is TGTGCCAGCAGCGTAGCTACGGGCGGGGGACCGGTCCACTTT.

Only a few counts were recorded for this clone. The DNA for the CDR3 is TGTGCCAGCAGCCCGGGACTTAACAATGAGCAGTTCTTC. Translation: CASSPGLNNEQFF. The chain has TRBV11-2 and TRBJ2-1, with D maybe TRBD2 (6 bases). Germline V CDR1 and CDR2: SGHAT, FQNNGV. Trimming shortened V by 5 bases and J by 5 bases, and 10 bases separated the two germline ends. This CDR3 region has 13 residues.

The V call is TRBV19, the J call TRBJ1-1; D may be TRBD1 (5 bases). The CDR3 loop spans 13 amino acids. Germline CDR1 is LNHDA and CDR2 is SQIVND (reference sequence). V lost 5 bases and J lost 1, with 8 bases in between. This chain's CDR3 is CASSAQENTEAFF. DNA of the CDR3: TGTGCCAGTAGTGCACAGGAGAACACTGAAGCTTTCTTT. The full variable domain, completed using reference TRBV19 and TRBJ1-1, is DGGITQSPKYLFRKEGQNVTLSCEQNLNHDAMYWYRQDPGQGLRLIYYSQIVNDFQKGDIAEGYSVSREKKESFPLTVTSAQKNPTAFYLCASSAQENTEAFFGQGTRLTVV.

The sample holds many counts of this clone. The chain carries TRBV7-2 and TRBJ2-3; D is uncertain. The CDR3 spans 16 residues. Germline values: CDR1 SGHTA, CDR2 FQGNSA. Trimming removed 2 bases at V and 0 bases at J, with 12 bases between. The CDR3: CASSLLARASTDTQYF. The CDR3, as DNA: TGTGCCAGCAGCTTATTAGCCCGTGCTAGCACAGATACGCAGTATTTT.

There are a few counts of this clone. The rearrangement joins TRBV6-4 to TRBJ2-1, with TRBD2 matching over 9 bases. The CDR3 totals 17 residues. Germline-derived CDR1 and CDR2 are MRHNA and SNTAGT. Trimming removed 2 bases from V and 7 bases from J; junction bases left unmatched: 12. The CDR3 reads CASSDLAGGPGHNEQFF. CDR3 DNA: TGTGCCAGCAGTGACCTCGCGGGGGGGCCCGGTCATAATGAGCAGTTCTTC.

DNA of the CDR3: TGTGCCAGCAGTGCTAGTAGCCCAGATACGCAGTATTTT. Translation: CASSASSPDTQYF. The chain couples TRBV2 to TRBJ2-3; D call uncertain. Germline V gives CDR1 SNHLY, CDR2 FYNNEI. V was shortened by 4 bases and J by 4 bases, with 9 bases between the two germline ends. This CDR3 region has 13 residues.

V gene TRBV4-3 combines with J gene TRBJ1-6; TRBD1 might be the D (5 bases). Trimming took 0 bases from V and 8 from J, leaving 14 bases between them. CDR1 LGHNA and CDR2 YSLEER come from the germline V gene. CDR3 length: 16 residues. This CDR3 is CASSQDREGRYSPLHF. The CDR3 DNA sequence: TGCGCCAGCAGCCAAGATCGCGAGGGACGGTATTCACCCCTCCACTTT.

V is TRBV11-3 and J is TRBJ2-1, with D maybe TRBD2 (5 bases). The CDR3 sequence is 14 residues long. Germline V CDR1 and CDR2: SGHNT, YENEEA. V was shortened by 5 bases and J by 8 bases, with 16 bases between the two germline ends. CDR3 protein: CASSPSSGNYEQFF. The CDR3 DNA reads TGTGCCAGCAGCCCAAGCTCGGGGAACTATGAGCAGTTCTTC.

The V call is TRBV7-2, the J call TRBJ2-1; D unclear. Deletions cut 0 bases from V and 8 bases from J, with 11 bases between. The CDR3 contains 14 residues. Germline V gene lookup returns CDR1 SGHTA and CDR2 FQGNSA. The CDR3 sequence: CASSLAISSHEQFF. Here the CDR3 DNA reads TGTGCCAGCAGCTTAGCAATAAGCTCGCATGAGCAGTTCTTC.

CDR3 loop: CASSLPGASHGDTQYF. In nucleotides, the CDR3 is TGTGCCAGCAGCCTCCCTGGCGCGTCCCACGGGGATACGCAGTATTTT. This rearrangement joins TRBV7-8 to TRBJ2-3; D is uncertain. In germline, CDR1 is SGHVS, CDR2 FQNEAQ. V gave up 5 bases and J gave up 6 bases, with 21 bases separating them. CDR3 length: 16 amino acids.

This chain links TRBV5-1 with TRBJ2-1; D is unresolved. CDR1 and CDR2 (germline): SGHRS, YFSETQ. The CDR3 spans 13 residues. V was shortened by 4 bases and J by 6 bases, with 11 bases between the two germline ends. The CDR3 loop reads CASSLEKTNEQFF. CDR3 DNA sequence: TGCGCCAGCAGCCTCGAGAAGACCAATGAGCAGTTCTTC.

This clone occurred many times. This rearrangement joins TRBV29-1 to TRBJ1-2, with D tentatively TRBD1 (6 bases). In germline, CDR1 is SQVTM, CDR2 ANQGSEA. Trimming stripped 6 bases from V and 4 bases from J, with 18 bases between. This CDR3 has 14 amino acids. This CDR3 reads CSVDPEGGGYGYTF. CDR3 DNA: TGCAGCGTCGACCCCGAGGGGGGAGGCTATGGCTACACCTTC.

This clone showed up just a few times. CDR3 residues: CSVGGDTQYF. The CDR3 DNA reads as TGCAGCGTAGGGGGAGATACGCAGTATTTT. This chain connects TRBV29-1 to TRBJ2-3, with D possibly being TRBD1 (6 bases). Between the trimmed V and J ends, which lost 6 bases and 5 bases, there was a span of 6 bases. Germline CDR1 reads SQVTM; CDR2 reads ANQGSEA. The CDR3 is 10 amino acids.